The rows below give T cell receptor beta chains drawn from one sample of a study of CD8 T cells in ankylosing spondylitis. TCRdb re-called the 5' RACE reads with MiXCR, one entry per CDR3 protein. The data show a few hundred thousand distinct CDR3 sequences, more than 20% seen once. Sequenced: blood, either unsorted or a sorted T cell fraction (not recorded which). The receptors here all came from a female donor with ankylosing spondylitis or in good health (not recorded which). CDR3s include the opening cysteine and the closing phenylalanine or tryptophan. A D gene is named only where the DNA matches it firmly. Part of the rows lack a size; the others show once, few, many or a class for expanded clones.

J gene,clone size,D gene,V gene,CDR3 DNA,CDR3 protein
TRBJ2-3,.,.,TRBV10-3,TGTGCCACCCTGGGGACCCAGGGAGATACGCAGTATTTT,CATLGTQGDTQYF
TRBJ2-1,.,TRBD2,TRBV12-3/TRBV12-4,TGTGCCAGCACCTCCTCCAGCGGGAGAAATGAGCAGTTCTTC,CASTSSSGRNEQFF
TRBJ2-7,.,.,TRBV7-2,TGTGCCAGCAGGAGACAGTTCTCCTCCTACGAGCAGTACTTC,CASRRQFSSYEQYF
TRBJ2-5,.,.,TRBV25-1,TGTGCCAGCAGTGGGGGGACGGTAAAATGGGAGACCCAGTACTTC,CASSGGTVKWETQYF
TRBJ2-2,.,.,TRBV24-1,TGTGCCACCAGTGACAGGGGCTGGGAGCTGTTTTTT,CATSDRGWELFF
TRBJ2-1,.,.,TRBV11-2,TGTGCCAGCGGCCCGAGCTCCTACAATGAGCAGTTCTTC,CASGPSSYNEQFF
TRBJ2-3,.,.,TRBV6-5,TGTGCCAGCTGTTTAATGGGTCTTGGGGCAGATACGCAGTATTTT,CASCLMGLGADTQYF
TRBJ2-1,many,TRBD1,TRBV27,TGTGCCAGCAGTTTATCACCCGGGACAGGAAACAATGAGCAGTTCTTC,CASSLSPGTGNNEQFF
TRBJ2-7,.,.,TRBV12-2,TGTGCAAGTCGGTCCGGGGTATGCGGAACCTACGAGCAGTACTTC,CASRSGVCGTYEQYF
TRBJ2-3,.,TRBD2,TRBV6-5,TGTGCCAGCAGTCCCCCGTTGGGGCGGGAGTTAGCAGATACGCAGTATTTT,CASSPPLGRELADTQYF
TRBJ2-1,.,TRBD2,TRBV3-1,TGTGCCAGCAGCCAAGCCGGGACTAGCGGGTACAATGAGCAGTTCTTC,CASSQAGTSGYNEQFF
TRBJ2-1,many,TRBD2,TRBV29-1,TGCAGCGGGAGAATCACTAGCGGGAGCTCGGGTGAGCAGTTCTTC,CSGRITSGSSGEQFF
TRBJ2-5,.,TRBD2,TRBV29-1,TGCAGCGTTGTCATGCTAGGGACTAGCGCGTACCAAGAGACCCAGTACTTC,CSVVMLGTSAYQETQYF